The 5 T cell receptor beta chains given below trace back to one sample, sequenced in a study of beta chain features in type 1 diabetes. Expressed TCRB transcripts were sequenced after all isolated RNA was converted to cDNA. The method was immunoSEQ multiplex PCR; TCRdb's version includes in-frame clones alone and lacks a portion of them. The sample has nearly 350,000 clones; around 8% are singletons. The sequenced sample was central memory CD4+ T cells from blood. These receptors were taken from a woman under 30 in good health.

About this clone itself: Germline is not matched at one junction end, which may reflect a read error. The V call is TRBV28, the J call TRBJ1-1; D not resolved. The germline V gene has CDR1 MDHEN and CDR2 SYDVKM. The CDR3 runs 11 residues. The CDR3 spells CASTGNNEAFF. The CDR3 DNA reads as TGTGCCAGTACCGGCAACAATGAAGCTTTCTTT.

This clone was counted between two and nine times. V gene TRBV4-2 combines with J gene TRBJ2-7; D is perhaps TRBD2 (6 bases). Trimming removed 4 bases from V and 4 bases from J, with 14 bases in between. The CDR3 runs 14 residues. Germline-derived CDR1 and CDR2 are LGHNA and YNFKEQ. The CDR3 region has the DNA TGTGCCAGCAGCCCCGGAGGGGAAGGGTACGAGCAGTACTTC. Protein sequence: CASSPGGEGYEQYF.

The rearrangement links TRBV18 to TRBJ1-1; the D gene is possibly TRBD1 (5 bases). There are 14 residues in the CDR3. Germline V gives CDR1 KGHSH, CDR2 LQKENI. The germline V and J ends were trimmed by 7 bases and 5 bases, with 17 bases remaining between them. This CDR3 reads CASFTGGGETEAFF. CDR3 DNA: TGTGCCAGCTTCACCGGGGGAGGGGAGACTGAAGCTTTCTTT.

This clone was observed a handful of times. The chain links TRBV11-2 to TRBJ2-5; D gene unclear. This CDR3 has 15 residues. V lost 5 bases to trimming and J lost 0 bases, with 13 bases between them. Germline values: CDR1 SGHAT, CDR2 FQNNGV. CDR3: CASSHRVGYQETQYF. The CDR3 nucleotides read TGTGCCAGCAGCCACCGAGTTGGGTACCAAGAGACCCAGTACTTC.

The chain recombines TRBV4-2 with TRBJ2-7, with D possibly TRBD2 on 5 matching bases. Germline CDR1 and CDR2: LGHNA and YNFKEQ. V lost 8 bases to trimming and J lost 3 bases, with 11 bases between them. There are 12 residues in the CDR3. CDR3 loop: CASRADYYEQYF. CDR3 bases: TGTGCCAGCCGGGCCGACTACTACGAGCAGTACTTC.